The present entry profiles one T cell receptor (beta chain) with its context. What this receptor recognizes is not known. The record has no base qualities; no much larger clone is one base away. The data originate from a study of blood T cell repertoires in COVID-19 (dated by TCRdb to about 2020). Describing the broader study: The collaborator samples originated in the United States, Italy and Spain and spanned the acute and convalescent phases of COVID-19. The prospective study material was composed of cDNA or gDNA derived from T cells, B-cell-depleted T cells, or PBMCs. The dataset comprised deeply sampled blood TCRbeta repertoires from subjects exposed to, actively infected with, or recovered from COVID-19. The repertoires were released in a freely available public database intended as a resource for research on the immune response to SARS-CoV-2. Samples came from the ongoing ImmuneRACE study (first 160 participants) plus 1,254 subjects from 6 global collaborators. The sample metadata nearly always contained a de-identified subject ID, COVID-19 status, age in years and sex. Where HLA class I and class II types were available, the types were taken from metadata supplied by the sample provider, not from assay-based typing. Overall study results and their limits: How much clinical and demographic metadata was included differed by source and by participant, and the metadata was provided uncurated.

The collaborating institutions used their own protocols to collect whole blood in K2EDTA tubes. For TCRbeta analysis, collaborator samples were shipped as frozen whole blood, as isolated PBMCs, or as DNA extracted from either sample type. The immunoSEQ Assay, a bias-controlled multiplex PCR, was used to amplify TCRbeta CDR3 regions from genomic DNA. From the authors' description of their analysis: Within the assay, amplification of reference gene primers was used to estimate how many nucleated cells each sample contained. To quantify the absolute abundance of each unique TCRbeta CDR3 rearrangement, sequence reads were collapsed and filtered. Productive Simpson clonality was computed per sample as the square root of Simpson's diversity index over productive rearrangements. TCRdb retrieved this table from immuneACCESS and kept in-frame rearrangements only. Not all clones are present; in checked studies, unresolved V genes account for under half, and no reason is known for the remainder. D and trimming were read from the DNA, whereas the V and J calls and clone size are those reported in that table. The sample contains around 100,000 clones, just under 90% of them found a single time. The ten biggest clones cover about 16% of the sample.

Including the terminal cysteine and phenylalanine, the CDR3 comprises 15 residues. Of all the DNA, just the CDR3 is kept, 45 bases in frame from base 1. The material sequenced was peripheral blood. The receptor was derived from a human donor in a cohort sampled during active COVID-19. The chain couples TRBV21-1 to TRBJ2-7; the D call of TRBD1 is as the table states it, not checked on the DNA. TRBV21-1 is marked as a pseudogene. The CDR3 has the sequence CASSKSQDSPYEQYF. The sequenced DNA is TGTGCCAGCAGCAAAAGCCAGGACAGCCCCTACGAGCAGTACTTC.